The 19 T cell receptor beta chains below were found in one sample sequenced in a study of beta chain features in type 1 diabetes. As every portion of the isolated RNA was reverse transcribed, the sequencing read expressed TCRB transcripts. The table came from immunoSEQ multiplex PCR; TCRdb's copy has only in-frame clones and leaves some out. Altogether about 360,000 clones are present, 10% to 15% being singletons, with the ten largest covering around 0.02%. Sequencing was carried out using naive CD4+ T cells from blood. These receptors were taken from a man younger than 30 in good health.

The chain combines TRBV6-6 with TRBJ1-1; TRBD1 aligns across 7 bases. With 5 bases clipped from V and 5 bases from J, the junction kept 5 bases outside the gene matches. Germline CDR1 and CDR2: MNHNY and SVGAGI (reference sequence). The CDR3 has 13 residues. The CDR3 coding sequence is TGTGCCAGCAGTGGGGCACAGGGGACTGAAGCTTTCTTT. Translation gives CASSGAQGTEAFF.

V gene TRBV5-6 combines with J gene TRBJ2-3; tentative D call: TRBD1 (6 bases). The CDR3 length is 16 residues. V lost 1 base and J lost 4, with 16 bases in between. CDR1 and CDR2 (germline): SGHDT, YYEEEE. DNA of the CDR3: TGTGCCAGCAGCTTGTGGGGCAGGGGAACGGCAGATACGCAGTATTTT. Protein product: CASSLWGRGTADTQYF.

This clone has more than one count but fewer than ten. The chain is built from TRBV7-3 and TRBJ2-1; 8 bases align to TRBD2. With V trimmed by 3 bases and J by 7 bases, 5 bases remained unmatched. Germline CDR1 and CDR2: SGHTA and FQGTGA. This CDR3 region has 14 residues. The chain's CDR3 is CASSLAGGLNEQFF. Written as DNA, the CDR3 is TGTGCCAGCAGCTTGGCGGGAGGATTAAATGAGCAGTTCTTC.

The chain has TRBV5-1 and TRBJ2-1; 12 nucleotides match TRBD2. The CDR3 loop spans 19 amino acids. Germline lookup yields CDR1 SGHRS and CDR2 YFSETQ. Trimming took 4 bases from V and 3 from J; bases not matched to a gene: 14. The CDR3, as DNA: TGCGCCAGCAGCCCACGCGGCCGACTAGCGGGGGCCAACTACAATGAGCAGTTCTTC. Protein product: CASSPRGRLAGANYNEQFF.

The chain carries TRBV25-1 and TRBJ1-5; 8 bases match TRBD1. CDR3 length: 13 amino acids. Trimming removed 5 bases from V and 8 bases from J; junction bases left unmatched: 5. Per germline, CDR1 MGHDK and CDR2 SYGVNS. CDR3 loop: CASSRTGFEPQHF. The CDR3 coding sequence is TGTGCCAGCAGTCGGACAGGGTTTGAGCCCCAGCATTTT.

The gene calls are TRBV5-1 and TRBJ2-1, with 7 nucleotides matching TRBD2. The CDR3 has 14 residues. Germline-derived CDR1 and CDR2 are SGHRS and YFSETQ. J was trimmed by 7 bases and V by 7 bases; bases with no gene match: 11. CDR3 nucleotide sequence: TGCGCCAGCGCGTCTGTGGCGGGAGTAAATGAGCAGTTCTTC. This translates into CASASVAGVNEQFF.

The chain uses TRBV10-3 and TRBJ2-3; 15 bases match TRBD2. The V gene end was trimmed by 8 bases and the J gene end by 4 bases; junction bases not matched to a gene: 4. CDR3 length: 15 amino acids. Germline loops: CDR1 ENHRY, CDR2 SYGVKD. This CDR3 reads CAIGLAGGLADTQYF. CDR3 coding DNA: TGTGCCATCGGACTAGCGGGGGGGCTGGCAGATACGCAGTATTTT.

This clone was seen a handful of times. The CDR3 reads CASSVAQGADSPLHF. CDR3 bases: TGTGCCAGCAGCGTAGCTCAGGGGGCGGATTCACCCCTCCACTTT. This chain connects TRBV9 to TRBJ1-6, with TRBD1 matching 8 bases. This CDR3 has 15 residues. The germline gives CDR1 SGDLS, CDR2 YYNGEE. V shed 0 bases and J 8 bases; nucleotides not matched to a gene: 4. Variable domain in full (rest from reference TRBV9 and TRBJ1-6): DSGVTQTPKHLITATGQRVTLRCSPRSGDLSVYWYQQSLDQGLQFLIQYYNGEERAKGNILERFSAQQFPDLHSELNLSSLELGDSALYFCASSVAQGADSPLHFGNGTRLTVT.

The V and J genes are TRBV9 and TRBJ1-3; the match to TRBD1 covers 7 bases. The CDR3 consists of 15 residues. Germline CDR1 reads SGDLS; CDR2 reads YYNGEE. With 3 bases clipped from V and 4 bases from J, the junction kept 7 bases outside the gene matches. In nucleotides, the CDR3 is TGTGCCAGCAGCGATGAGGGGGCGAGGGGAAACACCATATATTTT. Translation gives CASSDEGARGNTIYF.

This clone came up a few times. The chain links TRBV19 to TRBJ2-7; 13 nucleotides align to TRBD2. The CDR3 runs to 17 residues. Germline CDR1 is LNHDA and CDR2 is SQIVND (reference sequence). V lost 6 bases to trimming and J lost 3 bases; unmatched junction nucleotides: 11. The CDR3 DNA reads TGTGCCAGTAGCCCCCGAAGGGGACTAGCGGGACACTACGAGCAGTACTTC. It codes for CASSPRRGLAGHYEQYF.

This clone was counted a few times. The rearrangement uses TRBV19 and TRBJ2-6, with D possibly being TRBD1 (5 bases). Germline V CDR1 and CDR2: LNHDA, SQIVND (reference sequence). V was trimmed by 8 bases and J by 4 bases, leaving 15 bases between them. The CDR3 sequence is 15 residues long. Written as DNA, the CDR3 is TGTGCCAGTCACCCAGGGCCCCCAGGGGCCAACGTCCTGACTTTC. As protein: CASHPGPPGANVLTF.

This clone was counted only a few times. The chain has TRBV7-8 and TRBJ2-7; the match to TRBD2 covers 14 bases. The germline V gene has CDR1 SGHVS and CDR2 FQNEAQ. CDR3 size: 18 residues. V was clipped by 5 bases and J by 6 bases; unmatched bases: 15. Here the CDR3 DNA reads TGTGCCAGCAGCAAGACTAGCGGGAGGGCCGCACAATTCCGCGAGCAGTACTTC. This encodes CASSKTSGRAAQFREQYF.

This clone showed up just a few times. V gene TRBV7-2 combines with J gene TRBJ2-7; 12 bases fit TRBD2. Germline V lookup: CDR1 SGHTA, CDR2 FQGNSA. J lost 6 bases, V lost 6 bases, and 9 bases had no gene match. CDR3 size: 15 residues. The CDR3 DNA reads TGTGCCAGCAGGCCACCGGGACTAGCGGGTTCCGAGCAGTACTTC. Translation: CASRPPGLAGSEQYF.

This clone occurred a few times. This chain joins TRBV9 and TRBJ2-3; D is uncertain. This CDR3 has 16 residues. With 0 bases removed from V and 0 bases from J, the gap between germline ends came to 11 bases. The germline CDR1 and CDR2 sequences are SGDLS and YYNGEE. In DNA, the CDR3 is TGTGCCAGCAGCGTAGGTCCAGGAACAAGCACAGATACGCAGTATTTT. It yields the protein CASSVGPGTSTDTQYF. Together with reference TRBV9 and TRBJ2-3, the CDR3 gives the full variable domain: DSGVTQTPKHLITATGQRVTLRCSPRSGDLSVYWYQQSLDQGLQFLIQYYNGEERAKGNILERFSAQQFPDLHSELNLSSLELGDSALYFCASSVGPGTSTDTQYFGPGTRLTVL.

In its sample, this clone was seen a few times. This sequence joins TRBV5-4 and TRBJ1-4; 7 bases agree with TRBD1. V dropped 1 base and J dropped 4; count of bases not matched to a gene: 4. This CDR3 has 15 amino acids. Germline CDR1 SGHNT, CDR2 YYREEE (reference sequence). The CDR3 DNA reads as TGTGCCAGCAGCTTGCGACAGGGTGGTAATGAAAAACTGTTTTTT. As protein: CASSLRQGGNEKLFF. Combining the CDR3 with reference TRBV5-4 and TRBJ1-4 gives the whole variable domain ETGVTQSPTHLIKTRGQQVTLRCSSQSGHNTVSWYQQALGQGPQFIFQYYREEENGRGNFPPRFSGLQFPNYSSELNVNALELDDSALYLCASSLRQGGNEKLFFGSGTQLSVL.

The genes are TRBV4-3 and TRBJ2-4; possibly TRBD2 for D (5 bases). V dropped 1 base and J dropped 3 bases, with 10 bases sitting between them. The CDR3 is 15 residues long. The germline CDR1 and CDR2 sequences are LGHNA and YSLEER. CDR3 sequence reads: CASSQGIRGKNIQYF. CDR3 DNA sequence: TGCGCCAGCAGCCAAGGTATCCGGGGCAAAAACATTCAGTACTTC.

The rearrangement links TRBV7-8 to TRBJ2-2; D is ambiguous. Germline loops: CDR1 SGHVS, CDR2 FQNEAQ. The CDR3 is 12 amino acids. V lost 4 bases and J 4 bases, leaving 4 bases between the germline ends. The CDR3 reads CASSYFTGELFF. CDR3 sequence (DNA): TGTGCCAGCAGCTACTTCACCGGGGAGCTGTTTTTT.

This clone was detected only a few times. This chain joins TRBV4-3 and TRBJ2-7, with 9 bases that match TRBD1. The CDR3 contains 16 residues. V lost 0 bases, J lost 1 base, and 4 bases stayed unmatched. Germline V gene sequence: CDR1 LGHNA, CDR2 YSLEER. This chain's CDR3 is CASSQEAGTGSYEQYF. CDR3 sequence (DNA): TGCGCCAGCAGCCAAGAAGCAGGGACAGGGTCCTACGAGCAGTACTTC.

The rearrangement uses TRBV6-5 and TRBJ1-5; D not resolved. V was clipped by 4 bases and J by 5 bases, with 9 bases between them. This CDR3 comprises 13 residues. CDR1 is MNHEY and CDR2 is SVGAGI in the germline V gene. CDR3 protein: CASSLVFDQPQHF. The DNA for the CDR3 is TGTGCCAGCAGTTTAGTTTTCGATCAGCCCCAGCATTTT.